This TCR beta chain was documented in a study of blood T cell repertoires in COVID-19. On the study more broadly: PBMCs, B-cell-depleted T cells, or T cells were the source of the cDNA or gDNA that made up the material.

TCRdb keeps only in-frame clones here, not all; method: immunoSEQ multiplex PCR. Of tens of thousands of clones in the sample, 86% were seen once. The CDR3 runs to 18 residues. J was trimmed by 5 bases and V by 1 base; bases with no gene match: 13. Per the germline V gene, CDR1 is SGDLS and CDR2 is YYNGEE. The chain joins TRBV9 to TRBJ2-3; 10 bases are a match to TRBD1. This receptor was identified in a man aged 45-65 years with acute or convalescent COVID-19. The specimen sequenced was peripheral blood. CDR3 bases: TGTGCCAGCAGCGTAAAGGGCCGGGACAGGGGTTCCGGAGATACGCAGTATTTT. Residues: CASSVKGRDRGSGDTQYF.